The source of this T cell receptor beta chain is a study of CD8+ T cells in alopecia areata. At the level of the study: Treated patients were dosed with oral tofacitinib, taking 5 to 10 mg twice daily.

Investigators isolated RNA and reverse transcribed it into cDNA to act as the sequencing template. Generated by immunoSEQ multiplex PCR, the TCRdb table keeps only in-frame clones and is missing some. The top ten clones hold 3.1% of a sample with some 100,000 clones, roughly two fifths of them seen once. Trimming stripped 4 bases from V and 4 bases from J, with 11 bases between. CDR1 SQVTM and CDR2 ANQGSEA come from the germline V gene. The CDR3 has 13 residues. As part of sample collection, lesional scalp punch biopsies and peripheral blood were taken from alopecia areata patients. PBMCs were stained for CD3, CD4 and CD8, and CD4+ and CD8+ T cells were sorted. Study findings and constraints: Researchers report lesional scalp, most notably alopecia totalis/universalis, outstripped normal scalp in clonality.

This clone turned up a few times. Its target is not known. The sequencing input was CD4+ T cells sorted from blood. The chain is built from TRBV29-1 and TRBJ2-1; D is unresolved. The source is a human donor with alopecia areata. In nucleotides, the CDR3 is TGCAGCGTTGTCCAGCTAGTATACAATGAGCAGTTCTTC. Protein: CSVVQLVYNEQFF.